This T cell receptor (beta chain) was sequenced for a study of shared clonotypes between healthy human individuals. The V end was cut by 0 bases, the J end by 4 bases, with 10 bases between. This CDR3 is 15 amino acids long. Germline-derived CDR1 and CDR2 are SGHRS and YFSETQ. TCRdb keeps only in-frame clones here, not all; method: immunoSEQ multiplex PCR. The sample carries over a million clones, 95% to 97% recorded once. Specimen: naive CD4+ T cells sorted from blood. Documented subset: CD45RA+ positively selected. The rearrangement joins TRBV5-1 to TRBJ2-2; a possible D gene is TRBD2 (6 bases). The clonotype was recovered from a young man in good health. Here the CDR3 reads CASSLVEGPTGELFF. The CDR3 DNA reads TGCGCCAGCAGCTTGGTGGAGGGTCCCACCGGGGAGCTGTTTTTT. Full variable domain (outside the CDR3, taken from reference TRBV5-1 and TRBJ2-2): KAGVTQTPRYLIKTRGQQVTLSCSPISGHRSVSWYQQTPGQGLQFLFEYFSETQRNKGNFPGRFSGRQFSNSRSEMNVSTLELGDSALYLCASSLVEGPTGELFFGEGSRLTVL.